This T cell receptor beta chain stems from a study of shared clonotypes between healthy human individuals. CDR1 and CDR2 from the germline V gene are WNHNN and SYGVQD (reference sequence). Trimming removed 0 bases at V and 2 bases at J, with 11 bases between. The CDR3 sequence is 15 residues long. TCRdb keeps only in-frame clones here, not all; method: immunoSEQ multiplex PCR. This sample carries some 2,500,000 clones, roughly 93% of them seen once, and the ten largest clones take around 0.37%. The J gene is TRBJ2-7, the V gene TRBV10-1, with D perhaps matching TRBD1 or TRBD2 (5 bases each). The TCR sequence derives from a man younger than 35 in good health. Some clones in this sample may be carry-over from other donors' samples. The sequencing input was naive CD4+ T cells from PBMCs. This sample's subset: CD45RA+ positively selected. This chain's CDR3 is CASSESTGTAYEQYF. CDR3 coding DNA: TGCGCCAGCAGTGAGTCGACCGGGACGGCCTACGAGCAGTACTTC.